The 25 T cell receptor beta chains listed next were all sequenced from one sample in a study of neurological immune-mediated disorders. TCRdb used MiXCR to reprocess the 5' RACE reads, holding one entry per CDR3 protein. Altogether about 53,000 distinct CDR3 sequences are present, 8% to 9% being singletons, with the ten largest covering over 1.5%. Indicated time point: longitudinal time-point 3. What was sequenced was PBMCs. The receptor source for this set is a woman between 35 and 50 years old in good health.

J is TRBJ2-3 and V is TRBV10-1; tentatively, D is TRBD2 (5 bases). The CDR3 has 15 amino acids. V lost 3 bases to trimming and J lost 0 bases, with 10 bases between them. CDR1 is WNHNN, CDR2 SYGVQD, per germline (reference sequence). DNA of the CDR3: TGCGCCAGCAGTGACTCGGGATGGAGCACAGATACGCAGTATTTT. Translation gives CASSDSGWSTDTQYF.

About this clonotype: A much larger clone sits a single nucleotide away, making a read error possible. The chain couples TRBV10-3 to TRBJ1-1; TRBD1 matches at 9 bases. The CDR3 is 10 residues long. Germline assignment: CDR1 ENHRY and CDR2 SYGVKD. CDR3 sequence (DNA): TGTGTCATCAGGGACAGGGAGGCTTTCTTT. This sequence encodes CVIRDREAFF.

The chain is built from TRBV6-1 and TRBJ1-1; no firm D call. CDR1 MNHNS and CDR2 SASEGT come from the germline V gene. V was shortened by 6 bases and J by 0 bases, with 14 bases between the two germline ends. The CDR3 has 15 amino acids. This CDR3 is CASRRELVMNTEAFF. The CDR3 DNA is TGTGCCAGCAGACGGGAGCTCGTTATGAACACTGAAGCTTTCTTT.

As for this clonotype: A much larger clone is a single base away; this may be a read error. V usage is TRBV7-2 and J usage is TRBJ1-5, with D perhaps matching TRBD1 (5 bases). The germline V gene encodes CDR1 SGHTA and CDR2 FQGNSA. CDR3 length equals 15 residues. In nucleotides, the CDR3 is TGTGCCAGCAGCTTACGGCTCGCGGGGGTTCAGCCCCAGGATTTT. This codes for CASSLRLAGVQPQDF. The full variable domain, in which reference TRBV7-2 and TRBJ1-5 provide the parts outside the CDR3, is GAGVSQSPSNKVTEKGKDVELRCDPISGHTALYWYRQSLGQGLEFLIYFQGNSAPDKSGLPSDRFSAERTGGSVSTLTIQRTQQEDSAVYLCASSLRLAGVQPQDFGDGTRLSIL.

This clonotype was seen many times. The gene calls are TRBV5-1 and TRBJ1-2, with a possible D match to TRBD1 (6 bases). This CDR3 contains 14 residues. Germline V gives CDR1 SGHRS, CDR2 YFSETQ. V was trimmed by 4 bases and J by 2 bases, leaving 12 bases between them. CDR3 nucleotides: TGCGCCAGCAGCCTCAGGGGCGAGAACTATGGCTACACCTTC. This codes for CASSLRGENYGYTF.

This clonotype was detected ten times or more. The V gene is TRBV20-1, the J gene TRBJ2-1, with 8 bases aligning to TRBD2. CDR1 and CDR2 from the germline V gene are DFQATT and SNEGSKA (reference sequence). The CDR3 spans 16 residues. Trimming took 5 bases from V and 0 from J; bases not matched to a gene: 9. CDR3 in amino acids: CSAQTLAGGSYNEQFF. CDR3 coding DNA: TGCAGTGCTCAGACGTTGGCGGGGGGCTCCTACAATGAGCAGTTCTTC.

There are many counts of this clonotype. V usage is TRBV29-1 and J usage is TRBJ1-1; D unclear. V was clipped by 6 bases and J by 9 bases, with 20 bases between them. The CDR3 runs 13 residues. CDR1 is SQVTM and CDR2 is ANQGSEA in the germline V gene. CDR3 region: CSVTRALSGQAFF. The CDR3 nucleotides read TGCAGCGTAACACGGGCTCTCTCGGGCCAAGCTTTCTTT.

A few counts support this clonotype. This sequence joins TRBV6-2 or TRBV6-3 and TRBJ1-2; tentative D call: TRBD1 (6 bases). Germline-derived CDR1 and CDR2 are MNHEY and SVGEGT. Trimming cost V 5 bases and J 4 bases, with 11 bases left between them. This CDR3 has 13 amino acids. The CDR3, as DNA: TGTGCCAGCAGTCTCGGACAGATCTATGGCTACACCTTC. Translation: CASSLGQIYGYTF.

This clonotype was detected many times. V usage is TRBV2 and J usage is TRBJ2-1; D call uncertain. The V end was cut by 6 bases, the J end by 3 bases, with 3 bases between. Germline CDR1 is SNHLY and CDR2 is FYNNEI. The CDR3 consists of 11 residues. CDR3 in DNA: TGTGCCAGCAGCGTCTACAATGAGCAGTTCTTC. This codes for CASSVYNEQFF.

The sample holds many counts of this clonotype. This chain joins TRBV6-2 or TRBV6-3 and TRBJ2-7, with D perhaps matching TRBD2 (5 bases). The V and J ends lost 9 bases and 2 bases respectively, with 17 bases between them. This CDR3 contains 14 residues. CDR1 is MNHEY and CDR2 is SVGEGT in the germline V gene. The CDR3 region has the DNA TGTGCCAGTCAACCGACCGGGGTAGCCTACGAGCAGTACTTC. This translates into CASQPTGVAYEQYF.

This clonotype was observed many times. The chain carries TRBV9 and TRBJ1-2; D not resolved. This CDR3 has 12 amino acids. The V end lost 0 bases, the J end lost 4 bases, and 4 bases lay between the germline ends. Germline assignment: CDR1 SGDLS and CDR2 YYNGEE. The CDR3 DNA is TGTGCCAGCAGCGTAGATGTCTATGGCTACACCTTC. Its translation is CASSVDVYGYTF. Using reference TRBV9 and TRBJ1-2 for the parts outside the CDR3, the full variable domain is DSGVTQTPKHLITATGQRVTLRCSPRSGDLSVYWYQQSLDQGLQFLIQYYNGEERAKGNILERFSAQQFPDLHSELNLSSLELGDSALYFCASSVDVYGYTFGSGTRLTVV.

The chain combines TRBV7-6 with TRBJ2-1; D is undetermined. Trimming pared 4 bases from V and 10 bases from J, leaving 11 bases between. Germline V gives CDR1 SGHVS, CDR2 FNYEAQ. The CDR3 length is 12 residues. CDR3 region: CASSSEAYEQFF. CDR3 DNA sequence: TGTGCCAGCAGCTCCGAAGCATACGAGCAGTTCTTC. The entire variable domain, with the rest obtained from reference TRBV7-6 and TRBJ2-1, is as follows: GAGVSQSPRYKVTKRGQDVALRCDPISGHVSLYWYRQALGQGPEFLTYFNYEAQQDKSGLPNDRFSAERPEGSISTLTIQRTEQRDSAMYRCASSSEAYEQFFGPGTRLTVL.

This clonotype was recorded many times. The rearrangement links TRBV6-1 to TRBJ1-1; 7 bases line up with TRBD1. The germline V gene has CDR1 MNHNS and CDR2 SASEGT. The CDR3 is 13 residues long. The V gene end was trimmed by 8 bases and the J gene end by 5 bases; junction bases not matched to a gene: 8. CDR3 sequence (DNA): TGTGCCAGCCGTCTGACAGGGTGGACTGAAGCTTTCTTT. This encodes CASRLTGWTEAFF.

The table lists this clonotype with many counts. The chain joins TRBV7-2 to TRBJ1-3; D possibly corresponds to TRBD1 (5 bases). There are 16 residues in the CDR3. Germline CDR1 SGHTA, CDR2 FQGNSA. Trimming took 0 bases from V and 0 from J, leaving 9 bases between them. CDR3: CASSLAGPHSGNTIYF. As DNA, the CDR3 is TGTGCCAGCAGCTTAGCGGGACCGCACTCTGGAAACACCATATATTTT.

This clonotype was counted at least ten times. The chain recombines TRBV5-1 with TRBJ1-1, with D possibly TRBD1 on 6 matching bases. CDR1 and CDR2 (germline): SGHRS, YFSETQ. Trimming stripped 4 bases from V and 6 bases from J, with 13 bases between. The CDR3 has 13 residues. The CDR3 DNA is TGCGCCAGCAGCCAAACCAGGGGTCCTGAAGCTTTCTTT. Encoded protein: CASSQTRGPEAFF.

This clonotype was recorded many times. The chain recombines TRBV10-3 with TRBJ2-5; TRBD1 agrees at 9 bases. Trimming removed 6 bases from V and 4 bases from J; junction bases left unmatched: 6. This CDR3 is built from 14 residues. Germline-derived CDR1 and CDR2 are ENHRY and SYGVKD. CDR3: CAISGQGSGETQYF. DNA of the CDR3: TGTGCCATCAGCGGACAGGGGAGTGGAGAGACCCAGTACTTC.

The DNA for the CDR3 is TGTGCCAGCAGCTCCCTTGAACACCAAGAGACCCAGTACTTC. Translated: CASSSLEHQETQYF. V gene TRBV7-2 combines with J gene TRBJ2-5, with D hard to call. CDR1 is SGHTA, CDR2 FQGNSA, per germline. This CDR3 region has 14 residues. V was shortened by 4 bases and J by 0 bases, with 9 bases between the two germline ends. Using reference TRBV7-2 and TRBJ2-5 for the parts outside the CDR3, the full variable domain is GAGVSQSPSNKVTEKGKDVELRCDPISGHTALYWYRQSLGQGLEFLIYFQGNSAPDKSGLPSDRFSAERTGGSVSTLTIQRTQQEDSAVYLCASSSLEHQETQYFGPGTRLLVL.

This clonotype was counted at least ten times. The chain employs TRBV25-1 and TRBJ1-1, with D unclear. The ends were cut back, 2 bases at V and 3 bases at J, with 4 bases in the middle. This CDR3 spans 12 amino acids. CDR1 and CDR2 (germline): MGHDK, SYGVNS. CDR3 protein: CASSEDYTEAFF. CDR3 nucleotides: TGTGCCAGCAGTGAAGATTACACTGAAGCTTTCTTT. The whole variable domain, remainder taken from reference TRBV25-1 and TRBJ1-1, is EADIYQTPRYLVIGTGKKITLECSQTMGHDKMYWYQQDPGMELHLIHYSYGVNSTEKGDLSSESTVSRIRTEHFPLTLESARPSHTSQYLCASSEDYTEAFFGQGTRLTVV.

This clonotype occurred many times. The V gene is TRBV18, the J gene TRBJ2-5, with 7 bases lining up with TRBD2. The V and J ends lost 7 bases and 3 bases, in that order; junction bases with no gene match: 5. The CDR3 totals 13 residues. Germline assignment: CDR1 KGHSH and CDR2 LQKENI. For the CDR3, the DNA is TGTGCCAGCTTCACCCGGGGGGAAGAGACCCAGTACTTC. Its translation: CASFTRGEETQYF.

In this sample, this clonotype turned up many times. The chain carries TRBV9 and TRBJ2-2, with D possibly TRBD2 on 6 matching bases. The CDR3 loop spans 16 amino acids. V shed 0 bases and J shed 0 bases, with 9 bases lying between them. Germline V CDR1 and CDR2: SGDLS, YYNGEE. CDR3 nucleotides: TGTGCCAGCAGCGTAGACGGCGGGGCGAACACCGGGGAGCTGTTTTTT. This gives the protein CASSVDGGANTGELFF.

This clonotype showed up many times. The chain has TRBV4-3 and TRBJ1-6; 7 bases fit TRBD1. J gave up 11 bases and V 4 bases, and 11 bases lay outside the gene matches. CDR1 is LGHNA and CDR2 is YSLEER in the germline V gene. The CDR3 totals 15 residues. CDR3 amino acids: CASSPEDRFRPPLHF. CDR3 nucleotides: TGCGCCAGCAGCCCAGAGGACAGGTTTCGTCCACCCCTCCACTTT.

This clonotype was seen repeatedly, ten times or more. V gene TRBV6-2 or TRBV6-3 combines with J gene TRBJ2-5; D not certain. Trimming took 0 bases from V and 3 from J, leaving 8 bases between them. From germline, CDR1 is MNHEY and CDR2 SVGEGT. This CDR3 region has 14 residues. CDR3 residues: CASSYSTFKETQYF. For the CDR3, the DNA is TGTGCCAGCAGTTACTCCACTTTCAAAGAGACCCAGTACTTC.

This clonotype came up many times. This chain connects TRBV7-2 to TRBJ2-7; 7 bases align to TRBD2. With 3 bases clipped from V and 6 bases from J, the junction kept 8 bases outside the gene matches. Germline CDR1 is SGHTA and CDR2 is FQGNSA. The CDR3 runs to 14 residues. The CDR3 nucleotides read TGTGCCAGCAGCTTTGGGGCAGGGAGGGTCGAGCAGTACTTC. Translation gives CASSFGAGRVEQYF. Looking up the rest from reference TRBV7-2 and TRBJ2-7 gives the full variable domain: GAGVSQSPSNKVTEKGKDVELRCDPISGHTALYWYRQSLGQGLEFLIYFQGNSAPDKSGLPSDRFSAERTGGSVSTLTIQRTQQEDSAVYLCASSFGAGRVEQYFGPGTRLTVT.

This clonotype was counted at least ten times. The chain uses TRBV10-3 and TRBJ2-7, with 9 bases lining up with TRBD1. The length of the CDR3 is 16 residues. The V and J ends lost 3 bases and 2 bases, in that order; junction bases with no gene match: 8. CDR1 is ENHRY and CDR2 is SYGVKD in the germline V gene. Written as DNA, the CDR3 is TGTGCCATCAGTGAAGGGGCGGACAGGGGTGCCTACGAGCAGTACTTC. Translating it yields CAISEGADRGAYEQYF.

This clonotype was seen many times. The CDR3 bases are TGCGCCAGCGCATGGACTAGCGGGAGATTGATGACAGATACGCAGTATTTT. Residues: CASAWTSGRLMTDTQYF. The V call is TRBV5-1, the J call TRBJ2-3; 13 bases are a match to TRBD2. Per the germline V gene, CDR1 is SGHRS and CDR2 is YFSETQ. The J segment lost 3 bases and the V segment lost 7 bases, leaving 11 bases of the junction unmatched. The CDR3 covers 17 residues.